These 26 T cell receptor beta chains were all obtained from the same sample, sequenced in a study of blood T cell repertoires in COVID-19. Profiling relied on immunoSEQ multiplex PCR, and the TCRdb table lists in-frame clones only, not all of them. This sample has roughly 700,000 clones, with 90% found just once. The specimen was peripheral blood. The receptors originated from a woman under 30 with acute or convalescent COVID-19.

The CDR3, as DNA: TGTGCCAGCAGCTTAGTTTTAAAAAAGGGGGCTGGGACTGAAGCTTTCTTT. Its translation: CASSLVLKKGAGTEAFF. V gene TRBV7-9 combines with J gene TRBJ1-1, with TRBD1 matching over 7 bases. The V and J ends lost 1 base and 5 bases, in that order; junction bases with no gene match: 13. CDR1 is SEHNR and CDR2 is FQNEAQ in the germline V gene (reference sequence). This CDR3 is 17 amino acids long.

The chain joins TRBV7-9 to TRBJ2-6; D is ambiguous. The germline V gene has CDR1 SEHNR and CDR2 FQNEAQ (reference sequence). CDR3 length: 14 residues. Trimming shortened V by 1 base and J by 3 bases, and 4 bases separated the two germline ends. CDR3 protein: CASSLDLGANVLTF. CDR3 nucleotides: TGTGCCAGCAGCTTAGATCTTGGGGCCAACGTCCTGACTTTC. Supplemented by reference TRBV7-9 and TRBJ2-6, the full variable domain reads DTGVSQNPRHKITKRGQNVTFRCDPISEHNRLYWYRQTLGQGPEFLTYFQNEAQLEKSRLLSDRFSAERPKGSFSTLEIQRTEQGDSAMYLCASSLDLGANVLTFGAGSRLTVL.

The CDR3 here is CASSYVGQGDGYTF. CDR3 DNA: TGTGCCAGCAGTTACGTAGGACAGGGAGACGGCTACACCTTC. V and J are TRBV6-6 and TRBJ1-2, with TRBD1 matching over 8 bases. Germline V gene sequence: CDR1 MNHNY, CDR2 SVGAGI (reference sequence). CDR3 length equals 14 residues. Losses at the gene ends were 2 bases for V and 8 bases for J; bases not matched to a gene: 7.

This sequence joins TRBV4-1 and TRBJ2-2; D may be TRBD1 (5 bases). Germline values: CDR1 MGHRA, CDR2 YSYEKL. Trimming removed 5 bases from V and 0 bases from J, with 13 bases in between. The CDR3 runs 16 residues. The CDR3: CASSSPDTPNTGELFF. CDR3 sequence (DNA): TGCGCCAGCAGCAGCCCGGACACCCCGAACACCGGGGAGCTGTTTTTT.

The CDR3 region is CASKGQGSNTEAFF. CDR3 nucleotide sequence: TGTGCCAGCAAGGGACAGGGATCGAACACTGAAGCTTTCTTT. The chain couples TRBV2 to TRBJ1-1, with 9 positions matching TRBD1. Germline trimming cut 7 bases from V and 1 base from J; bases unmatched to any gene: 4. From germline, CDR1 is SNHLY and CDR2 FYNNEI. The CDR3 has 14 amino acids.

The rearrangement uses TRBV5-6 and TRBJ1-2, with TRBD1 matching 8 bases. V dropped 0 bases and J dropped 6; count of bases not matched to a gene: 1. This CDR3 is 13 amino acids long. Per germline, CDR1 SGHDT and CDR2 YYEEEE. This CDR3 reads CASSLVRGHGYTF. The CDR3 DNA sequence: TGTGCCAGCAGCTTGGTCAGGGGGCATGGCTACACCTTC.

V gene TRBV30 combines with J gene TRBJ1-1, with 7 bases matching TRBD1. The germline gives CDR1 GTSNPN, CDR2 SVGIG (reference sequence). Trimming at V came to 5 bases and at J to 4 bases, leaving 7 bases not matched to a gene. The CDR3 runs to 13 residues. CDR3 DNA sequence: TGTGCCTGGGATGGAACAGGGGCCACTGAAGCTTTCTTT. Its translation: CAWDGTGATEAFF.

The CDR3 DNA is TGTGCCAGCAGCCGCCTGACAGGGGGCCACACTGAAGCTTTCTTT. This gives the protein CASSRLTGGHTEAFF. The chain has TRBV14 and TRBJ1-1, with TRBD1 identical over 10 bases. Unmatched junction bases numbered 5, after V lost 4 bases and J lost 3 bases. The germline gives CDR1 SGHDN, CDR2 FVKESK. This CDR3 has 15 residues.

CDR3 sequence reads: CASSLGLPGGAKNIQYF. Written as DNA, the CDR3 is TGTGCCAGCAGTCTGGGACTTCCGGGGGGAGCCAAAAACATTCAGTACTTC. The chain uses TRBV11-2 and TRBJ2-4, with 7 positions matching TRBD2. Germline V CDR1 and CDR2: SGHAT, FQNNGV. Losses at the gene ends were 6 bases for V and 0 bases for J; bases not matched to a gene: 11. The CDR3 sequence is 17 residues long.

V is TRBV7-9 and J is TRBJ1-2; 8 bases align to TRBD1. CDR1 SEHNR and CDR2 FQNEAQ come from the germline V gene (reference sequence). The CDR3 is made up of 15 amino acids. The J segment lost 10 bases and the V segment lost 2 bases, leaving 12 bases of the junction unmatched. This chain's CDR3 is CASSLCLRQGCDYTF. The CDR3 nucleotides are TGTGCCAGCAGCTTATGTCTGAGACAGGGGTGCGACTACACCTTC.

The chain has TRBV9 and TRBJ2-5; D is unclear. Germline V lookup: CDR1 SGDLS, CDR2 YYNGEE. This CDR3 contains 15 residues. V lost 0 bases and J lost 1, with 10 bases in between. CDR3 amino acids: CASSVGSQSQETQYF. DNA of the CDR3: TGTGCCAGCAGCGTAGGTTCACAGTCCCAAGAGACCCAGTACTTC. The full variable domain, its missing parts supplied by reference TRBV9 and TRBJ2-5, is DSGVTQTPKHLITATGQRVTLRCSPRSGDLSVYWYQQSLDQGLQFLIQYYNGEERAKGNILERFSAQQFPDLHSELNLSSLELGDSALYFCASSVGSQSQETQYFGPGTRLLVL.

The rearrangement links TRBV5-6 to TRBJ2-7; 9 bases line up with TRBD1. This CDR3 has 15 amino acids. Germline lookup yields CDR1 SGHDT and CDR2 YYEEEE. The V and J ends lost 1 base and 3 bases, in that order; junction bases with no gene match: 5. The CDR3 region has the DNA TGTGCCAGCAGCTTGTCGGGACAGGGTTACTACGAGCAGTACTTC. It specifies CASSLSGQGYYEQYF.

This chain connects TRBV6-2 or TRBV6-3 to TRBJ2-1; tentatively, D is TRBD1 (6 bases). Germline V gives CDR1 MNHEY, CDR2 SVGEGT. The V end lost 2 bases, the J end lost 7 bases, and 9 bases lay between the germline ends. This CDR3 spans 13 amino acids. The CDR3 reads CASSYTQGNEQFF. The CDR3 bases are TGTGCCAGCAGTTACACCCAGGGGAATGAGCAGTTCTTC.

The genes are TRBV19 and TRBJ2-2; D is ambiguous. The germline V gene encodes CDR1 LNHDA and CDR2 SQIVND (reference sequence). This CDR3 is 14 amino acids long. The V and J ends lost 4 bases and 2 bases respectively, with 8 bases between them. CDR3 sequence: CASSRGGNTGELFF. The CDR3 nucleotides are TGTGCCAGTAGTAGAGGTGGCAACACCGGGGAGCTGTTTTTT.

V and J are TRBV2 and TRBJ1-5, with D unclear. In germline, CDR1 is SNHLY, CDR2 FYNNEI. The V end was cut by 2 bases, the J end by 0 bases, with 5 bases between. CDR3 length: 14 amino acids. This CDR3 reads CASSEQYSNQPQHF. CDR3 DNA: TGTGCCAGCAGTGAACAGTATAGCAATCAGCCCCAGCATTTT.

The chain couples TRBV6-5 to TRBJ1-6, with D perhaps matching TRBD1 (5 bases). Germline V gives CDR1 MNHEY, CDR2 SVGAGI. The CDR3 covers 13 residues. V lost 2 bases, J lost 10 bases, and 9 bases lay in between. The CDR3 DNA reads TGTGCCAGCAGTTACCAGGGAGGGTCACCCCTCCACTTT. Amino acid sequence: CASSYQGGSPLHF.

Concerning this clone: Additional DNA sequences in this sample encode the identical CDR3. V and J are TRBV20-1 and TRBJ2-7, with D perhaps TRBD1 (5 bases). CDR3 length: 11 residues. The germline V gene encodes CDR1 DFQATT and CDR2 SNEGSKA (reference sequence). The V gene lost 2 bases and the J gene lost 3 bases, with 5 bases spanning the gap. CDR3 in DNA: TGCAGTGCTAGACAGGGCTACGAGCAGTACTTC. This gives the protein CSARQGYEQYF.

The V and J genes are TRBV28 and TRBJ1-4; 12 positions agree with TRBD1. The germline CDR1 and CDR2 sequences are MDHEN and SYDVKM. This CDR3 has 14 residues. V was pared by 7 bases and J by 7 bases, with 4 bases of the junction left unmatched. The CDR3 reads CASKGTGGFEKLFF. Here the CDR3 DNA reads TGTGCCAGCAAAGGGACAGGGGGCTTTGAAAAACTGTTTTTT. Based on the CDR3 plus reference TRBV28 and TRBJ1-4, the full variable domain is DVKVTQSSRYLVKRTGEKVFLECVQDMDHENMFWYRQDPGLGLRLIYFSYDVKMKEKGDIPEGYSVSREKKERFSLILESASTNQTSMYLCASKGTGGFEKLFFGSGTQLSVL.

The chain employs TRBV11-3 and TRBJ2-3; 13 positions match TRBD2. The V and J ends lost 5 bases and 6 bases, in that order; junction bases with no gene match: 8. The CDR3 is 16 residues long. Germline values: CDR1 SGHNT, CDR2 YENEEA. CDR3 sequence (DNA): TGTGCCAGCAGCCAAACTAGCGGGGGGGCCTGGGATACGCAGTATTTT. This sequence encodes CASSQTSGGAWDTQYF. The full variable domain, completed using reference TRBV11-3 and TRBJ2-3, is EAGVVQSPRYKIIEKKQPVAFWCNPISGHNTLYWYLQNLGQGPELLIRYENEEAVDDSQLPKDRFSAERLKGVDSTLKIQPAELGDSAVYLCASSQTSGGAWDTQYFGPGTRLTVL.

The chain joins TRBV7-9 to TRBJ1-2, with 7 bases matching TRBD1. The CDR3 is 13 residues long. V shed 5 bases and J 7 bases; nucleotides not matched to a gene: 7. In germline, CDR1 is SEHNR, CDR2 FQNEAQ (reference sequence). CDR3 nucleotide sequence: TGTGCCAGCAGCCTAACCGACAGGGTTGGCTACACCTTC. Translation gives CASSLTDRVGYTF. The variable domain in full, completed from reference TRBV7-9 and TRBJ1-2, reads DTGVSQNPRHKITKRGQNVTFRCDPISEHNRLYWYRQTLGQGPEFLTYFQNEAQLEKSRLLSDRFSAERPKGSFSTLEIQRTEQGDSAMYLCASSLTDRVGYTFGSGTRLTVV.

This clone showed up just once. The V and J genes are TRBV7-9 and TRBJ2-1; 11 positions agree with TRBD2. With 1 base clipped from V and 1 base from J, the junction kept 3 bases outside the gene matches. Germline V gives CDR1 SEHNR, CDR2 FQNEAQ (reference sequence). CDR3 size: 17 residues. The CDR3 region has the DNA TGTGCCAGCAGCTTAGAACTAGCGGGGGCATCCTACAATGAGCAGTTCTTC. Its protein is CASSLELAGASYNEQFF.

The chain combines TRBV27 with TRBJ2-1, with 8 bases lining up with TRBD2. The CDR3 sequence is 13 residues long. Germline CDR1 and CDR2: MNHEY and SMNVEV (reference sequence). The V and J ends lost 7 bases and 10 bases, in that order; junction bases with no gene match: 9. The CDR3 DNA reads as TGTGCCAGCATCCGGGGGGGATCTGGGGAGCAGTTCTTC. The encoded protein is CASIRGGSGEQFF.

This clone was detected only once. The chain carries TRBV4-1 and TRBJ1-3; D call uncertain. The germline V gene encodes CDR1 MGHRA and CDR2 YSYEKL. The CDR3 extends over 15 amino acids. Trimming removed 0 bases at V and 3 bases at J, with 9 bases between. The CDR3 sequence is CASSQDWAIGNTIYF. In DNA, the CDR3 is TGCGCCAGCAGCCAAGATTGGGCGATTGGAAACACCATATATTTT.

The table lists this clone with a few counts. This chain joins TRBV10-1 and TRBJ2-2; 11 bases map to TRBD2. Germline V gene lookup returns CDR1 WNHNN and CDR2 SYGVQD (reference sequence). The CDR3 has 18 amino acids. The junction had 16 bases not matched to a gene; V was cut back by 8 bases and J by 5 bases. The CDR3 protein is CASFAAIAGGLNTGELFF. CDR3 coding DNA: TGCGCCAGCTTTGCCGCGATAGCGGGGGGGTTGAATACCGGGGAGCTGTTTTTT.

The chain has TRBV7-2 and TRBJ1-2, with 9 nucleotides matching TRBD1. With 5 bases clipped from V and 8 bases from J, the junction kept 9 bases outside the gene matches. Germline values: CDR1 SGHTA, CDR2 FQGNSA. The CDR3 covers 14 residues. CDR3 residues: CASSPTLDRGGYTF. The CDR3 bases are TGTGCCAGCAGCCCTACGCTTGACAGGGGGGGCTACACCTTC. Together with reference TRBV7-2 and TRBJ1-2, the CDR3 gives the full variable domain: GAGVSQSPSNKVTEKGKDVELRCDPISGHTALYWYRQSLGQGLEFLIYFQGNSAPDKSGLPSDRFSAERTGGSVSTLTIQRTQQEDSAVYLCASSPTLDRGGYTFGSGTRLTVV.

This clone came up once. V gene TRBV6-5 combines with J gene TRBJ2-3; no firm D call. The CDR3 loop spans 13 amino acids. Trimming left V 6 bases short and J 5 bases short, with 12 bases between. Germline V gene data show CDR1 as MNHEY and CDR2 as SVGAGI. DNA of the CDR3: TGTGCCAGCAGGTTAGGTGGCGGAGATACGCAGTATTTT. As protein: CASRLGGGDTQYF.